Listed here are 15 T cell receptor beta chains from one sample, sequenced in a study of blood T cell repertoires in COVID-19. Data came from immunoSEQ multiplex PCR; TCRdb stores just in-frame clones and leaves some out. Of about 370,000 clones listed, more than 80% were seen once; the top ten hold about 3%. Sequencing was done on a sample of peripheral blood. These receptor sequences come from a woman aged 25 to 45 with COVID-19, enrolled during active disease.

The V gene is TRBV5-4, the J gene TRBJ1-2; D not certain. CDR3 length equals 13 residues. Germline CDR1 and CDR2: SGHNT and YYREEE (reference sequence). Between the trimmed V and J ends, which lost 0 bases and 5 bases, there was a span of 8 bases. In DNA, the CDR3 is TGTGCCAGCAGCTTGGGTGGGCTGTATGGCTACACCTTC. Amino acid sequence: CASSLGGLYGYTF.

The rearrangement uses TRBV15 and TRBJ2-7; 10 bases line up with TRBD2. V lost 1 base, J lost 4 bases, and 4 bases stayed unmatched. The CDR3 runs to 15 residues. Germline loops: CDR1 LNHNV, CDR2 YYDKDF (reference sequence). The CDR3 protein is CATSRGVSGRYEQYV. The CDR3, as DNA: TGTGCCACCAGCAGAGGTGTTAGCGGGAGGTACGAGCAGTACGTC.

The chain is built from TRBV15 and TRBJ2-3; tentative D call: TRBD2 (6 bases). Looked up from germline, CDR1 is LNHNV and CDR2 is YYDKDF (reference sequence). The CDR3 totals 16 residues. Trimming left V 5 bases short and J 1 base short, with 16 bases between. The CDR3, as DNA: TGTGCCACCAGCCAAACTAGCCCATCAGGCACAGATACGCAGTATTTT. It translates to CATSQTSPSGTDTQYF.

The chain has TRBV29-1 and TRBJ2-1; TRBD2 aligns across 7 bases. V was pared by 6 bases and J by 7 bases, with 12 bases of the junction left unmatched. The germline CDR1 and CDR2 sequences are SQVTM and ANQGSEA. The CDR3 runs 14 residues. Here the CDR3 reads CSVERDPGKNEQFF. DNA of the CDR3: TGCAGCGTAGAGCGGGACCCTGGGAAAAATGAGCAGTTCTTC.

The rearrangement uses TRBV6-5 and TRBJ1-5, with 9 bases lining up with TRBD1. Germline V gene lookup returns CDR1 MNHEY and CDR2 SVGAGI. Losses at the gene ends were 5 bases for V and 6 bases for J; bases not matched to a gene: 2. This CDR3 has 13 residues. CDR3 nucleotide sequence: TGTGCCAGCAGTACAGGGGGCGGTCAGCCCCAGCATTTT. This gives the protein CASSTGGGQPQHF.

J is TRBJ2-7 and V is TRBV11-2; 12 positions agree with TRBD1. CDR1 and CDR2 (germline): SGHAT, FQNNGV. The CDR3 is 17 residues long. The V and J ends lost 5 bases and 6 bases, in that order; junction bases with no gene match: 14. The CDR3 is CASSPNRDRGHRREQYF. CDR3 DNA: TGTGCCAGCAGCCCTAACCGGGACAGGGGGCATCGGCGCGAGCAGTACTTC.

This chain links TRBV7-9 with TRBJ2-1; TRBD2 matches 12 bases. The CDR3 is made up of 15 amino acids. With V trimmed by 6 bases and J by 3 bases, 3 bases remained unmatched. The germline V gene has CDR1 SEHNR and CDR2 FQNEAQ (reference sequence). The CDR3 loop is CASRALAGGYNEQFF. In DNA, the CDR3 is TGTGCCAGCAGGGCACTAGCGGGGGGCTACAATGAGCAGTTCTTC.

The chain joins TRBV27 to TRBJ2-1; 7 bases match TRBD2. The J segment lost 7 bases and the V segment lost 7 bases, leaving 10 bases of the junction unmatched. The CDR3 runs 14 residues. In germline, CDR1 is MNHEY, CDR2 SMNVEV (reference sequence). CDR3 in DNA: TGTGCCAGCAATCCTAACTGGGGGGGGAATGAGCAGTTCTTC. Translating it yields CASNPNWGGNEQFF.

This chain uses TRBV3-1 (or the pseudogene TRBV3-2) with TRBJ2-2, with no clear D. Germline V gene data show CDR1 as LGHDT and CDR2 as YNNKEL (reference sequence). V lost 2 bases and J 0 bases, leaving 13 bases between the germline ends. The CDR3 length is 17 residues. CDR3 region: CASSQSNSYSNTGELFF. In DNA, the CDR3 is TGTGCCAGCAGCCAATCGAATAGCTACTCGAACACCGGGGAGCTGTTTTTT.

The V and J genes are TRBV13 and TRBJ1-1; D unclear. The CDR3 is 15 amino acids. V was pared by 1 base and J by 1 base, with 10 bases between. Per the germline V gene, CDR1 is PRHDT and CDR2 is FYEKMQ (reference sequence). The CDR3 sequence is CASSLAGNGNTEAFF. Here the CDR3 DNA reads TGTGCCAGCAGCTTAGCCGGGAACGGGAACACTGAAGCTTTCTTT.

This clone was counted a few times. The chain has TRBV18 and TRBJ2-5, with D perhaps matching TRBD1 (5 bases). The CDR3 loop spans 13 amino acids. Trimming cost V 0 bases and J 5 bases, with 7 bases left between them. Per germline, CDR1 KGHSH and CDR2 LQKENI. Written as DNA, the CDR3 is TGTGCCAGCTCACCACCAGGGGCCGAGACCCAGTACTTC. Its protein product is CASSPPGAETQYF.

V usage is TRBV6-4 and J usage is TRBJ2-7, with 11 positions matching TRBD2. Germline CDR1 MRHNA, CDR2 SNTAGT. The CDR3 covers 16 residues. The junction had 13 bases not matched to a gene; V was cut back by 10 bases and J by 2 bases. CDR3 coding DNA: TGTGCCACGTCTAGCGGGAGGCTCTCTGATACCTACGAGCAGTACGTC. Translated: CATSSGRLSDTYEQYV.

In DNA, the CDR3 is TGTGCCAGCAGCTACGGACAGGGGAAGTACTTC. The encoded protein is CASSYGQGKYF. This chain connects TRBV5-6 to TRBJ2-7; 9 bases map to TRBD1. The CDR3 length is 11 residues. The V segment lost 3 bases and the J segment 11 bases; nucleotides outside the gene matches: 3. Germline V gene lookup returns CDR1 SGHDT and CDR2 YYEEEE.

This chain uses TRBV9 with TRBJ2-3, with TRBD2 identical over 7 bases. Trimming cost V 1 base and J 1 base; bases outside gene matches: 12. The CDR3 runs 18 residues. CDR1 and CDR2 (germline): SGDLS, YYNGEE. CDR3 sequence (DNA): TGTGCCAGCAGCGTACGTCCCCGGGACTACAAACGCACAGATACGCAGTATTTT. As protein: CASSVRPRDYKRTDTQYF.

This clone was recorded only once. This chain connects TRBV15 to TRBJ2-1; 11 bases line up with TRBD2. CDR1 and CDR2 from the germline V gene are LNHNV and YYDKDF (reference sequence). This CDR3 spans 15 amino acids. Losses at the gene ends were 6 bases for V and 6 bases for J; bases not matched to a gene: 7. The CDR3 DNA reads TGTGCCACCAGGACTGTAGCGGGGGGGTTCAATGAGCAGTTCTTC. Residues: CATRTVAGGFNEQFF.